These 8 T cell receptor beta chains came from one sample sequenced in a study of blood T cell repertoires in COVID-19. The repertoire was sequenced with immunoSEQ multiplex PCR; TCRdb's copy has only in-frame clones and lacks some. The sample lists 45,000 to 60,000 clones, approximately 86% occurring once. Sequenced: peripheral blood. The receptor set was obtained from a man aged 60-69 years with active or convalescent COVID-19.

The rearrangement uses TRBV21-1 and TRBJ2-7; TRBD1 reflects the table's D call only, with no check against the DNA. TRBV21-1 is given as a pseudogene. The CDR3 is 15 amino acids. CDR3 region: CASNPAGQGASEQYF. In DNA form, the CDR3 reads TGTGCCAGCAACCCAGCGGGACAGGGGGCATCCGAGCAGTACTTC.

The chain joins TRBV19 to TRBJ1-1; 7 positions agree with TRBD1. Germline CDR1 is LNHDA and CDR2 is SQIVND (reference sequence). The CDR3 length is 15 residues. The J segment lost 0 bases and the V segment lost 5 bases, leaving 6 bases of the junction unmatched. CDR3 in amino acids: CASSLTGPLNTEAFF. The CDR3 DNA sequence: TGTGCCAGTAGTCTGACAGGGCCCCTGAACACTGAAGCTTTCTTT.

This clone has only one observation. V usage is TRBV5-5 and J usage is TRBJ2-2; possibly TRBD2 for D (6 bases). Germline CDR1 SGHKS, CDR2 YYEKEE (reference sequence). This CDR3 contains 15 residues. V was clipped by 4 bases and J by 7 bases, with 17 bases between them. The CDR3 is CASSPLAQVVGELFF. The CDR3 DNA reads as TGTGCCAGCAGCCCCCTAGCGCAAGTCGTCGGGGAGCTGTTTTTT.

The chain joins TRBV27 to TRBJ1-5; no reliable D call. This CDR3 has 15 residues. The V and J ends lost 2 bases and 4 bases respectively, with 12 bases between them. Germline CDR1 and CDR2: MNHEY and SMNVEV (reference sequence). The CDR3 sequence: CASSLTGVNNQPQHF. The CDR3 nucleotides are TGTGCCAGCAGTTTAACCGGGGTGAATAATCAGCCCCAGCATTTT.

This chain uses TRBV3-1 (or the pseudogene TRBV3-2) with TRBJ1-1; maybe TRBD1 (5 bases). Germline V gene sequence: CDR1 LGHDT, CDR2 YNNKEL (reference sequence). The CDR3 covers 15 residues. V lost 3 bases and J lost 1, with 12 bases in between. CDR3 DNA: TGTGCCAGCAGCCAGGGCAGGGTAAGGAACACTGAAGCTTTCTTT. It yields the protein CASSQGRVRNTEAFF.

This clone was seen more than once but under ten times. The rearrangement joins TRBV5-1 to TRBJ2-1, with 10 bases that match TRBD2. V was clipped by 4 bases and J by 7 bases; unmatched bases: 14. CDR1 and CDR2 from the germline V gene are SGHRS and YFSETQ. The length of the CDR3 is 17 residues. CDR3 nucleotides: TGCGCCAGCAGCCGATGGACTAGCGGTACGGCAGGGAATGAGCAGTTCTTC. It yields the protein CASSRWTSGTAGNEQFF.

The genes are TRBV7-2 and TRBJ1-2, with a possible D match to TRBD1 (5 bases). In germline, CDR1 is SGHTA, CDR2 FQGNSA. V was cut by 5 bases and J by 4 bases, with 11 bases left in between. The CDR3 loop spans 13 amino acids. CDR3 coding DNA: TGTGCCAGCAGCCAAATGCAGGGCTATGGCTACACCTTC. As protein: CASSQMQGYGYTF.

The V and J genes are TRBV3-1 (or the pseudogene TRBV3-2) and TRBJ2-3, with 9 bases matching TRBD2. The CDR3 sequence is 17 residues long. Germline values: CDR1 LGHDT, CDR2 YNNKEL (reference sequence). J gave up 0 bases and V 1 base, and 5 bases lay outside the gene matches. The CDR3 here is CASSQVSGGPSTDTQYF. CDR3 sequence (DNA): TGTGCCAGCAGCCAAGTTAGCGGGGGCCCCAGCACAGATACGCAGTATTTT.